The present T cell receptor beta chain was sequenced within a study of beta chain features in type 1 diabetes. Study-level information: No patient-donor differences in age, gender, total cells or subset yield.

The sequenced template was cDNA made from the entire isolated RNA. The table came from immunoSEQ multiplex PCR; TCRdb's copy has only in-frame clones and leaves some out. There are roughly 450,000 clones in the sample; 10% to 12% occur only once, and less than 0.06% lies in the top ten. CDR3 length: 16 residues. V was clipped by 3 bases and J by 3 bases, with 17 bases between them. Germline V gene data show CDR1 as MGHDK and CDR2 as SYGVNS. The genes are TRBV25-1 and TRBJ1-1; possible D gene TRBD1, 5 bases. The origin of this receptor is a woman aged 18 to 35 in good health. Sequenced input: naive CD4+ T cells from blood. This CDR3 is CASSDTRRGGYTEAFF. CDR3 nucleotides: TGTGCCAGCAGTGATACCCGCCGTGGGGGGTACACTGAAGCTTTCTTT.